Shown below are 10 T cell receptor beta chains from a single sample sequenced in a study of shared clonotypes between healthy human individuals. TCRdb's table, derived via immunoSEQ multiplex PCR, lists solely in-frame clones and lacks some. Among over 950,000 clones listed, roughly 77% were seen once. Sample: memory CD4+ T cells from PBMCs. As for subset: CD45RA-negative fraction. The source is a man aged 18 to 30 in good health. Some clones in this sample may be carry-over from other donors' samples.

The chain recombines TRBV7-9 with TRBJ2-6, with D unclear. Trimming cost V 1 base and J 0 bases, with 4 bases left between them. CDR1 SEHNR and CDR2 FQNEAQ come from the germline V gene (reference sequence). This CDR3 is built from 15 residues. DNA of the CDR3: TGTGCCAGCAGCTTAGTGGGCTCTGGGGCCAACGTCCTGACTTTC. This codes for CASSLVGSGANVLTF.

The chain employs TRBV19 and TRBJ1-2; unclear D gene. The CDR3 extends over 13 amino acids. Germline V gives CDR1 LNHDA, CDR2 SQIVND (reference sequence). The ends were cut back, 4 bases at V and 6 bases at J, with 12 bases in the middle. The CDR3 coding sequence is TGTGCCAGTAGTAGAACGACGGCGGATGGCTACACCTTC. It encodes CASSRTTADGYTF.

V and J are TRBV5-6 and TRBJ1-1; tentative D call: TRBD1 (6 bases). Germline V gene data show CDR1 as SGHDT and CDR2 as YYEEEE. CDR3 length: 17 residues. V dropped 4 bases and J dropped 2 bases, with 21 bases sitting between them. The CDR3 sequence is CASSPLGTRVANTEAFF. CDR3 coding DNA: TGTGCCAGCAGCCCCCTGGGGACAAGGGTTGCTAACACTGAAGCTTTCTTT.

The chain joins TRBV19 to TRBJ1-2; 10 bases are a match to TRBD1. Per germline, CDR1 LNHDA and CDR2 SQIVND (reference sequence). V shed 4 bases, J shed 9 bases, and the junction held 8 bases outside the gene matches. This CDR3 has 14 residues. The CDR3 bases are TGTGCCAGTAGTACCCGGGACAGGGGTAGGAGCTACACCTTC. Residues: CASSTRDRGRSYTF.

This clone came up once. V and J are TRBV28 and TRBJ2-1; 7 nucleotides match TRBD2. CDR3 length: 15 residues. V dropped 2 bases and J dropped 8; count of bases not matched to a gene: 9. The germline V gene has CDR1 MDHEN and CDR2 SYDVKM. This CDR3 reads CASSLPPSRGDEQFF. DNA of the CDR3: TGTGCCAGCAGTTTACCTCCTAGCCGGGGGGATGAGCAGTTCTTC.

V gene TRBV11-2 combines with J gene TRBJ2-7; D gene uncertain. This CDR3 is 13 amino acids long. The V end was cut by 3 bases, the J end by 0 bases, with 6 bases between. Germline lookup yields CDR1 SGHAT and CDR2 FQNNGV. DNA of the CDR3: TGTGCCAGCAGCTTTCGGAGCTCCTACGAGCAGTACTTC. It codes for CASSFRSSYEQYF.

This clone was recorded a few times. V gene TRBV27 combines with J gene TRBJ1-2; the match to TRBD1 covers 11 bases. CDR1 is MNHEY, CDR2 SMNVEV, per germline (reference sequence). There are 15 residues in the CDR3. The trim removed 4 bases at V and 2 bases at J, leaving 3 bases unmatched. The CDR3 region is CASSSGTGGNYGYTF. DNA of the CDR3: TGTGCCAGCAGTTCAGGGACAGGGGGGAACTATGGCTACACCTTC.

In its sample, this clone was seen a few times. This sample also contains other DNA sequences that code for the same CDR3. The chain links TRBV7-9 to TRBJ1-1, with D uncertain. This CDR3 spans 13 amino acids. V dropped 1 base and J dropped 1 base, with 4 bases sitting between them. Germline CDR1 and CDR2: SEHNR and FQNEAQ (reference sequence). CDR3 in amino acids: CASSLEANTEAFF. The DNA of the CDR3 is TGTGCCAGCAGCTTAGAGGCGAACACTGAAGCTTTCTTT.

The CDR3 sequence is CSASLPIGYTF. Written as DNA, the CDR3 is TGCAGTGCTAGCTTACCTATTGGCTACACCTTC. This chain links TRBV20-1 with TRBJ1-2; D gene unclear. This CDR3 has 11 amino acids. CDR1 is DFQATT, CDR2 SNEGSKA, per germline (reference sequence). The ends were cut back, 3 bases at V and 7 bases at J, with 9 bases in the middle.

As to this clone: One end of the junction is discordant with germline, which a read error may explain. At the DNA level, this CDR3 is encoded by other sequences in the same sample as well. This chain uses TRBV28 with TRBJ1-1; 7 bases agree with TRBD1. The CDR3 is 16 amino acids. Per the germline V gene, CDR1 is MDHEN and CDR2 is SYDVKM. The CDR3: CASSLRKGAMNTEAFF. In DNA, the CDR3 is TGTGCCAGCAGTTTGAGAAAGGGGGCGATGAACACCGAAGCTTTCTTT. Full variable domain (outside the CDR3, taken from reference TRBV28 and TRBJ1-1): DVKVTQSSRYLVKRTGEKVFLECVQDMDHENMFWYRQDPGLGLRLIYFSYDVKMKEKGDIPEGYSVSREKKERFSLILESASTNQTSMYLCASSLRKGAMNTEAFFGQGTRLTVV.